The source of this T cell receptor (beta chain) is a study of vaccination and CD4 T cells after COVID-19. Overall study findings and caveats: In convalescent patients, a median 86.3% of post-vaccine SARS-CoV-2-reactive clones appeared only after vaccination.

Noted treatment: 10-day PBMC culture with coronavirus spike peptide pools or control peptides (ViraFEST assay). A note on this clonotype: Its antigen is unknown.

Oncomine TCR Beta short-read sequencing was applied to DNA from cultured CD4+ T cells. A single record per CDR3 protein comes from TCRdb applying MiXCR to the PCR reads. The table lists fewer than 30,000 distinct CDR3 sequences, approximately 66% of them singletons, with about a sixth in the top ten. The sample here was CD4+ T cells from blood, cultured in vitro, taken after SARS-CoV-2 vaccination. This clonotype originated in a human donor who received a COVID-19 vaccine.

CDR3 sequence (DNA): TGTGCCAGCAGCTTAGTTCCCAGACGGGACAGGACCGTCGGCTACACCTTC. It is translated as CASSLVPRRDRTVGYTF. V usage is TRBV7-2 and J usage is TRBJ1-2, with 8 bases identical to TRBD1. Germline lookup yields CDR1 SGHTA and CDR2 FQGNSA. There are 17 residues in the CDR3. After removal of 1 base from V and 8 bases from J, the junction contained 15 bases not matched to a gene.